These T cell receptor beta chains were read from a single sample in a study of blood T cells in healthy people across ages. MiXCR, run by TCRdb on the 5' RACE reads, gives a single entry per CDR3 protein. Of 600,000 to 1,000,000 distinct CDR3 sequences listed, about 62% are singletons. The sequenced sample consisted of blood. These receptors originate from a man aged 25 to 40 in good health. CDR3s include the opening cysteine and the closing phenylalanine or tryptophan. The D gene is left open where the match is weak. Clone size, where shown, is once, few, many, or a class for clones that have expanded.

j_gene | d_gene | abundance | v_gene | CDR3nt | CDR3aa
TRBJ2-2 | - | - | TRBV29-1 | TGCAGCGTTGGGGCCCCCCTGGGTGCGATTACCGGGGAGCTGTTTTTT | CSVGAPLGAITGELFF
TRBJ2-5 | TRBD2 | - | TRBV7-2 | TGTGCCAGCAGCTCCAGCCCACTAGCGGGGGGACAAGAGACCCAGTACTTC | CASSSSPLAGGQETQYF
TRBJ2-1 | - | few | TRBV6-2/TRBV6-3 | TGTGCCAGCAGGGGTAGATCCTACAATGAGCAGTTCTTC | CASRGRSYNEQFF
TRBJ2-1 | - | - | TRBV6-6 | TGTGCCAGCAGTTACTCTTCTCGTGGGAAGCAGTTCTTC | CASSYSSRGKQFF
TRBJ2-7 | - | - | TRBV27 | TGTGCCAGCAGAGGATATAGGCACTCCTACGAGCAGTACTTC | CASRGYRHSYEQYF
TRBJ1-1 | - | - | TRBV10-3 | TGTGCCATAGGGACAAGACCGAACACTGAAGCTTTCTTT | CAIGTRPNTEAFF
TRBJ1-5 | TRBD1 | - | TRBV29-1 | TGCAGCGCTCAATTAAGTGACAGGGATCAGCCCCAGCATTTT | CSAQLSDRDQPQHF
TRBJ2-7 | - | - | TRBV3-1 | TGTGCCAGCAGCCAGCGACCCTACGAGCAGTACTTC | CASSQRPYEQYF
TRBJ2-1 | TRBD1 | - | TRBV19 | TGTGCCAGTAGTTTTCCTCCCAACCCGGGACAGCCGAACCAAGAGCAGTTCTTC | CASSFPPNPGQPNQEQFF
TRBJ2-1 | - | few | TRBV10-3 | TGTGCCATCAGTGAGTCGATGGCGGGGTCGGCCAGCAACAATGAGCAGTTCTTC | CAISESMAGSASNNEQFF
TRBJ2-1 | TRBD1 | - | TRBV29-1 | TGCAGCGCCCGAGGGGGACAGGCTTACAATGAGCAGTTCTTC | CSARGGQAYNEQFF
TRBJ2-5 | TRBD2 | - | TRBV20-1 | TGCAGTGCCGTAGAGCGGGGGCGAACGTACCAAGAGACCCAGTACTTC | CSAVERGRTYQETQYF
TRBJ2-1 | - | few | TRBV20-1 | TGCAGTGCTACCGCTGGGGGAAGATCCTACAATGAGCAGTTCTTC | CSATAGGRSYNEQFF
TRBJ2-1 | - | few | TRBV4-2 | TGTGCCAGCAGCCAAGGAGGGGTTGGTGAGCAGTTCTTC | CASSQGGVGEQFF
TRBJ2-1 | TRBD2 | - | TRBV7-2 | TGTGCCAGCAGCCCCGCGGGGGGCACATCGTTCTTC | CASSPAGGTSFF
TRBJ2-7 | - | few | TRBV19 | TGTGCCAGTAGTATTGGACACGAGCAGTACTTC | CASSIGHEQYF
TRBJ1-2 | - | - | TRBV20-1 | TGCAGTGCTGGAAAGTTGGCTATCTATGGCTACACCTTC | CSAGKLAIYGYTF
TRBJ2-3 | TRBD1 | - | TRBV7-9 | TGTGCCAGTAGCAAGGGACAGGGGTACAGATACGCGTATTTT | CASSKGQGYRYAYF
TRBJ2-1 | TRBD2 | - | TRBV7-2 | TGTGCCAGCAGCTTCCCAGCGGGGGGTATAAATGAGCAGTTCTTC | CASSFPAGGINEQFF
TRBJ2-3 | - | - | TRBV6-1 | TGTGCCAGCAGTGGGGGCCCCGCGTTGACAGATACGCAGTATTTT | CASSGGPALTDTQYF
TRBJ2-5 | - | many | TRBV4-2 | TGTGCCAGCAGCCAAGATAAGGGGGGGCAAGAGACCCAGTACTTC | CASSQDKGGQETQYF
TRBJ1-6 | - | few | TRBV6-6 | TGTGCCAGCAGCTGGGAGAATTCACCCCTCCACTTT | CASSWENSPLHF
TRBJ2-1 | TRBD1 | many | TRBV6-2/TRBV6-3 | TGTGCCAGCAGCTCATTCCCGGGACAGGGACACAATGAGCAGTTCTTC | CASSSFPGQGHNEQFF
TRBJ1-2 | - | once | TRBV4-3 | TGCGCCAGCAGCCAAGATACGGGAGCCGATTCCACCTTC | CASSQDTGADSTF
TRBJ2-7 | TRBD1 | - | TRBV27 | TGTGCCAGCGGCTCACAAACAGGGGGCGCTGGGGCATTCCACGAGCAGTACTTC | CASGSQTGGAGAFHEQYF
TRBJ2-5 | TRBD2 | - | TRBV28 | TGTGCCAGCAGTTTATTGATAGGGAGGGGAGAGACCCAGTACTTC | CASSLLIGRGETQYF
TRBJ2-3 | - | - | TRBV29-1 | TGCAGCGTCGCCCGATCGGGGGCCACAGATACGCAGTATTTT | CSVARSGATDTQYF
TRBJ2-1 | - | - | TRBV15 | TGTGCCACCAGCAGAGAGACGGGATCTACCGACAATGAGCAGTTCTTC | CATSRETGSTDNEQFF
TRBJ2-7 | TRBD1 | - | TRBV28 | TGTGCCAGCACCCCGGGAGGACAGGGGGCTGGCGAGCAGTACTTC | CASTPGGQGAGEQYF
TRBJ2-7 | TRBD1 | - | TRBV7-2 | TGTGCCAGCAGCTTATTTACGGGACAGGGTCTCTACGAGCAGTACTTC | CASSLFTGQGLYEQYF
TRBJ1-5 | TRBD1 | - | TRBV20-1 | TGCAGTGCGCAGGGACAGGGGACTTCGAGCGGCAATCAGCCCCAGCATTTT | CSAQGQGTSSGNQPQHF
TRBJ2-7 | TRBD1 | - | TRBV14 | TGTGCCAGCAGCCAGGATTATCGACAGGGGTCCTACGAGCAGTACTTC | CASSQDYRQGSYEQYF
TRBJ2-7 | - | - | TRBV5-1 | TGCGCCAGCAGGATGGACAGTTACGAGCAGTACTTC | CASRMDSYEQYF
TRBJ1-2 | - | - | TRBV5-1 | TGCGCCAGCAGCTTGTGGGAGGATTCGACTAACTATGGCTACACCTTC | CASSLWEDSTNYGYTF
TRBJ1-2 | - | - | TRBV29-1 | TGCAGCGTTGGGACTTCGAGGGGCTACACCTTC | CSVGTSRGYTF
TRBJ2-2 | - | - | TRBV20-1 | TGCAGTGCTAGAGACCTAACCCAAGGGGGAACCGGGGAGCTGTTTTTT | CSARDLTQGGTGELFF
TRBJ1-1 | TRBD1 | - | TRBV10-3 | TGTGCCACAGATGACCGGGACAGAAGAGTGAGCACTGAAGCTTTCTTT | CATDDRDRRVSTEAFF
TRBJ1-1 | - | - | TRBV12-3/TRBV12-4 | TGTGCCAGCAGAGGGGGTGAAGCTTTCTTT | CASRGGEAFF
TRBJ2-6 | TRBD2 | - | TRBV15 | TGTGTCACCAGCCTTTTAGCGGGCTCTGGGGCCAACGTCCTGACTTTC | CVTSLLAGSGANVLTF
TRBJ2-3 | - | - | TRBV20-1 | TGCATTGCCGGCCGGTCCACAGATACGCAGTATTTT | CIAGRSTDTQYF
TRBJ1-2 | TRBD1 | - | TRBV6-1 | TGTGCCAGCAGGGACAGGGGGCTAGAGTATGGCTACACCTTC | CASRDRGLEYGYTF